The present T cell receptor beta chain was sequenced within a study of T cells in Graves' hyperthyroidism and ophthalmopathy. Amplification of TCR beta CDR3 regions used RNA as the template. In the first-round RT-PCR of the TCR CDR3, the HTBI primer set was used. TCRdb independently ran MiXCR on the multiplex PCR reads; one entry per CDR3 protein. The sample shows over 650,000 distinct CDR3 sequences, roughly 17% of them seen only once. V lost 3 bases, J lost 1 base, and 10 bases lay in between. CDR3 size: 15 residues. Germline-derived CDR1 and CDR2 are SGHDN and FVKESK. At least ten counts were recorded for this clonotype. These patients, aged 18 to 65, had recently diagnosed hyperthyroidism lasting under 2 months. Investigators excluded patients with uncontrolled infection, other autoimmune disease, pregnancy or lactation.

This clonotype was sampled from a man between 18 and 35 years old with Graves' hyperthyroidism. The V and J genes are TRBV14 and TRBJ2-4, with D perhaps matching TRBD2 (5 bases). Sequencing was carried out using blood. The CDR3 reads CASSQNTGAKNIQYF. The CDR3 DNA reads as TGTGCCAGCAGCCAGAACACGGGGGCCAAAAACATTCAGTACTTC. Filled out from reference TRBV14 and TRBJ2-4, the complete variable domain reads EAGVTQFPSHSVIEKGQTVTLRCDPISGHDNLYWYRRVMGKEIKFLLHFVKESKQDESGMPNNRFLAERTGGTYSTLKVQPAELEDSGVYFCASSQNTGAKNIQYFGAGTRLSVL.